The 25 T cell receptor beta chains below come from one sample, sequenced in a study of T-cell reconstitution after alpha-beta-depleted transplantation in children. As it was prepared, the TCRbeta library received unique molecular identifiers. A single record per CDR3 protein comes from TCRdb applying MiXCR to the PCR reads. The sample lists 550,000 to 600,000 distinct CDR3 sequences, under 30% seen once, with 13% to 15% in the top ten. Sequenced material: PBMCs, mostly from graft donor cells, taken 360 days after TCRalphabeta/CD19-depleted stem cell transplant. These receptors were obtained from a boy less than two years old who had a stem cell transplant for acute myeloid leukemia, so the T cells may come from the graft donor.

This clonotype was seen more than once but under ten times. This chain joins TRBV24-1 and TRBJ2-3; no clear D gene. CDR1 KGHDR and CDR2 SFDVKD come from the germline V gene. CDR3 length: 16 residues. Trimming pared 5 bases from V and 0 bases from J, leaving 14 bases between. CDR3 nucleotide sequence: TGTGCCACCAGTGGCTCCACTTCTCCCAGCACAGATACGCAGTATTTT. The encoded protein is CATSGSTSPSTDTQYF.

In the case of this clonotype: The DNA is omitted, as the CDR3 cannot be located on it reliably, and the CDR3 follows TCRdb's listing. The rearrangement joins TRBV5-6 to TRBJ2-7; TRBD1 is the table's D call, not checked against the DNA. Germline CDR1 and CDR2: SGHDT and YYEEEE. The CDR3 totals 12 residues, both ends included. The CDR3 reads CASSFGQGSSYV.

This clonotype was picked up a small number of times. This rearrangement joins TRBV10-3 to TRBJ2-3, with D perhaps TRBD1 (5 bases). Germline-derived CDR1 and CDR2 are ENHRY and SYGVKD. The CDR3 runs 14 residues. Between the trimmed V and J ends, which lost 3 bases and 3 bases, there was a span of 10 bases. The CDR3 region has the DNA TGTGCCATCAGTGAAGGGGCGACAACAGATACGCAGTATTTT. Protein: CAISEGATTDTQYF.

The V and J genes are TRBV6-2 or TRBV6-3 and TRBJ1-2; D gene uncertain. With 6 bases removed from V and 8 bases from J, the gap between germline ends came to 19 bases. The CDR3 loop spans 14 amino acids. Germline V gene sequence: CDR1 MNHEY, CDR2 SVGEGT. The CDR3 DNA reads as TGTGCCAGCAGCACCGGGAATTTCGTCGGCGGCTACACCTTC. Residues: CASSTGNFVGGYTF.

At least ten counts were recorded for this clonotype. The chain has TRBV15 and TRBJ2-5, with a weak D call TRBD2 (5 bases). The V end was cut by 5 bases, the J end by 5 bases, with 15 bases between. Germline CDR1 is LNHNV and CDR2 is YYDKDF (reference sequence). The CDR3 is 14 residues long. CDR3 DNA sequence: TGTGCCACCAGCGGAGGTGGGTTCGGGGAGACCCAGTACTTC. Translating it yields CATSGGGFGETQYF.

The chain employs TRBV13 and TRBJ1-2; D uncertain. Trimming took off 5 bases at V and 7 bases at J, with 14 bases between the two ends. The CDR3 sequence is 13 residues long. CDR1 PRHDT and CDR2 FYEKMQ come from the germline V gene (reference sequence). Here the CDR3 reads CASSRTTHGGYTF. CDR3 sequence (DNA): TGTGCCAGCAGCCGGACGACCCACGGTGGCTACACCTTC.

The chain uses TRBV5-1 and TRBJ2-1, with TRBD1 matching over 9 bases. Germline CDR1 reads SGHRS; CDR2 reads YFSETQ. V shed 0 bases and J 2 bases; nucleotides not matched to a gene: 9. This CDR3 comprises 18 residues. The CDR3 DNA reads as TGCGCCAGCAGCTTGGGTAGGGGAGGACAGGGGACCTACAATGAGCAGTTCTTC. Its protein is CASSLGRGGQGTYNEQFF.

This chain joins TRBV20-1 and TRBJ1-6, with a weak D call TRBD1 (5 bases). With 3 bases removed from V and 0 bases from J, the gap between germline ends came to 12 bases. The CDR3 spans 16 residues. Germline CDR1 is DFQATT and CDR2 is SNEGSKA (reference sequence). The CDR3, as DNA: TGCAGTGCTAGGACAGCGGTGAGCTCCTATAATTCACCCCTCCACTTT. Its translation: CSARTAVSSYNSPLHF.

A remark on this clonotype: A much bigger clone sits one base away, suggesting this may be a read error. CDR3 sequence reads: CATSYGGRGETQYF. The CDR3 DNA is TGTGCCACCAGCTACGGGGGCCGGGGAGAGACCCAGTACTTC. This chain joins TRBV15 and TRBJ2-5, with D perhaps TRBD1 or TRBD2 (6 bases each). V was pared by 5 bases and J by 4 bases, with 14 bases between. The V gene's germline CDR1 is LNHNV and CDR2 YYDKDF (reference sequence). The CDR3 length is 14 residues.

This clonotype occurred a few times. The chain links TRBV20-1 to TRBJ2-5, with D possibly matching TRBD2 (7 bases). The CDR3 has 14 residues. The germline V gene has CDR1 DFQATT and CDR2 SNEGSKA (reference sequence). Trimming stripped 0 bases from V and 1 base from J, with 9 bases between. The CDR3 nucleotides read TGCAGTGCTAGAGACGGGGGGCTCCAAGAGACCCAGTACTTC. This gives the protein CSARDGGLQETQYF.

This sequence joins TRBV7-2 and TRBJ2-3; 8 nucleotides agree with TRBD1. This CDR3 is built from 16 residues. Losses at the gene ends were 2 bases for V and 0 bases for J; bases not matched to a gene: 4. CDR1 is SGHTA, CDR2 FQGNSA, per germline. The DNA of the CDR3 is TGTGCCAGCAGCTTACCTCGACAGGGGAGCACAGATACGCAGTATTTT. Protein: CASSLPRQGSTDTQYF.

This clonotype is medium-sized by share. The J gene is TRBJ1-4, the V gene TRBV20-1; TRBD1 matches 9 bases. The CDR3 loop spans 15 amino acids. Germline assignment: CDR1 DFQATT and CDR2 SNEGSKA (reference sequence). J lost 13 bases, V lost 0 bases, and 12 bases had no gene match. CDR3 region: CSARDARQGVGGLFF. Written as DNA, the CDR3 is TGCAGTGCTAGAGATGCTCGACAGGGGGTTGGTGGACTGTTTTTT.

The chain links TRBV6-1 to TRBJ2-2; D gene uncertain. Germline V gives CDR1 MNHNS, CDR2 SASEGT. There are 14 residues in the CDR3. The V and J ends lost 2 bases and 5 bases respectively, with 9 bases between them. This CDR3 reads CASSEHGWTGELFF. CDR3 sequence (DNA): TGTGCCAGCAGTGAACACGGGTGGACCGGGGAGCTGTTTTTT.

In this sample, this clonotype turned up many times. The chain carries TRBV28 and TRBJ2-7, with D perhaps TRBD1 or TRBD2 (5 bases each). This CDR3 has 17 amino acids. From germline, CDR1 is MDHEN and CDR2 SYDVKM. V shed 4 bases and J shed 0 bases, with 19 bases lying between them. CDR3 DNA sequence: TGTGCCAGCAGTTCCCCCTCGGGGACCCCCAGCTCCTACGAGCAGTACGTC. Translated: CASSSPSGTPSSYEQYV.

This clonotype was counted only a few times. The CDR3 sequence is CASSTDRFANQPQHF. In nucleotides, the CDR3 is TGTGCCAGCAGTACCGACAGGTTTGCCAATCAGCCCCAGCATTTT. V is TRBV12-3 or TRBV12-4 and J is TRBJ1-5; weak D call: TRBD1 (6 bases). The ends were cut back, 5 bases at V and 3 bases at J, with 14 bases in the middle. CDR3 length: 15 residues.

This clonotype was seen a few times. The genes are TRBV5-1 and TRBJ1-6; D is ambiguous. From germline, CDR1 is SGHRS and CDR2 YFSETQ. CDR3 length: 15 amino acids. Trimming pared 3 bases from V and 7 bases from J, leaving 14 bases between. This chain's CDR3 is CASSYARSGNSPLHF. In nucleotides, the CDR3 is TGCGCCAGCAGCTATGCCAGATCGGGGAATTCACCCCTCCACTTT.

This clonotype came up a few times. The chain uses TRBV12-3 or TRBV12-4 and TRBJ2-5, with TRBD1 matching 8 bases. V was pared by 6 bases and J by 5 bases, with 8 bases of the junction left unmatched. The CDR3 has 14 amino acids. CDR3 sequence reads: CASSQVDRGETQYF. DNA for the CDR3: TGTGCCAGCAGCCAAGTCGACAGGGGCGAGACCCAGTACTTC.

In this sample, this clonotype turned up a few times. The chain is built from TRBV5-6 and TRBJ1-1; D might be TRBD1 (5 bases). The CDR3 runs to 12 residues. Per germline, CDR1 SGHDT and CDR2 YYEEEE. Deletions cut 0 bases from V and 6 bases from J, with 6 bases between. The DNA for the CDR3 is TGTGCCAGCAGCTTGGCAGGGTCTGAAGCTTTCTTT. It translates to CASSLAGSEAFF.

This clonotype turned up a few times. The CDR3 nucleotides read TGCGCCAGCAGCTTAATCACGGCAGGGGGGACTAATGAGCAGTTCTTC. Amino acids: CASSLITAGGTNEQFF. This chain connects TRBV5-1 to TRBJ2-1; tentatively, D is TRBD1 (7 bases). V was cut by 2 bases and J by 7 bases, with 19 bases left in between. The CDR3 loop spans 16 amino acids. Germline values: CDR1 SGHRS, CDR2 YFSETQ.

This clonotype has at least ten counts. The CDR3 coding sequence is TGTGCCACCAGTGATGCTAGGGTAGCGGGGAGGAACAATGAGCAGTTCTTC. Amino acids: CATSDARVAGRNNEQFF. The V call is TRBV24-1, the J call TRBJ2-1; 8 bases match TRBD2. CDR3 length: 17 amino acids. V trimming: 3 bases; J trimming: 5 bases; junction bases outside the gene matches: 11. Germline V gene lookup returns CDR1 KGHDR and CDR2 SFDVKD.

This clonotype was observed at least ten times. The chain has TRBV7-2 and TRBJ2-3; D remains unclear. CDR3 size: 15 residues. The V and J ends lost 1 base and 2 bases respectively, with 10 bases between them. The germline V gene encodes CDR1 SGHTA and CDR2 FQGNSA. DNA for the CDR3: TGTGCCAGCAGCTTAGTTTACGGGTTCACAGATACGCAGTATTTT. Encoded protein: CASSLVYGFTDTQYF. The full variable domain, with the rest looked up from reference TRBV7-2 and TRBJ2-3, is GAGVSQSPSNKVTEKGKDVELRCDPISGHTALYWYRQSLGQGLEFLIYFQGNSAPDKSGLPSDRFSAERTGGSVSTLTIQRTQQEDSAVYLCASSLVYGFTDTQYFGPGTRLTVL.

The rearrangement joins TRBV20-1 to TRBJ1-6; no clear D. This CDR3 is 12 amino acids long. Germline loops: CDR1 DFQATT, CDR2 SNEGSKA (reference sequence). V gave up 2 bases and J gave up 10 bases, with 9 bases separating them. The DNA for the CDR3 is TGCAGTGCTAGACTCCTGGGGTCACCCCTCCACTTT. The encoded protein is CSARLLGSPLHF.

The gene calls are TRBV5-1 and TRBJ1-5; weak D call: TRBD1 (5 bases). The V gene lost 4 bases and the J gene lost 7 bases, with 15 bases spanning the gap. The CDR3 sequence is 14 residues long. Germline V gene data show CDR1 as SGHRS and CDR2 as YFSETQ. The CDR3 DNA is TGCGCCAGCAGCCCTACAGGTAAAGGGCAGCCCCAGCATTTT. Translated: CASSPTGKGQPQHF.

This clonotype has only one observation. The J gene is TRBJ2-2, the V gene TRBV5-5; D possibly corresponds to TRBD1 (6 bases). V was cut by 6 bases and J by 3 bases, with 21 bases left in between. Germline V gives CDR1 SGHKS, CDR2 YYEKEE (reference sequence). The CDR3 consists of 17 residues. The CDR3 spells CASTRVPGVSDTGELFF. The CDR3 nucleotides read TGTGCCAGCACCCGCGTCCCAGGGGTGTCGGACACCGGGGAGCTGTTTTTT.

This clonotype was observed a handful of times. The rearrangement links TRBV7-2 to TRBJ2-1; D might be TRBD1 (5 bases). The germline V gene encodes CDR1 SGHTA and CDR2 FQGNSA. The V end lost 5 bases, the J end lost 1 base, and 9 bases lay between the germline ends. The CDR3 has 14 residues. CDR3 sequence: CASSQRQSYNEQFF. CDR3 in DNA: TGTGCCAGCAGCCAACGACAGTCCTACAATGAGCAGTTCTTC. The whole variable domain, remainder taken from reference TRBV7-2 and TRBJ2-1, is GAGVSQSPSNKVTEKGKDVELRCDPISGHTALYWYRQSLGQGLEFLIYFQGNSAPDKSGLPSDRFSAERTGGSVSTLTIQRTQQEDSAVYLCASSQRQSYNEQFFGPGTRLTVL.